The sequence of this T cell receptor (beta chain) was determined in a study of technical replicates of blood from several donors. Germline values: CDR1 WSHSY, CDR2 SAAADI. This CDR3 has 14 residues. V was cut by 8 bases and J by 8 bases, with 19 bases left in between. Method: immunoSEQ multiplex PCR; TCRdb's copy keeps in-frame clones and lacks some. Here the sample spans tens of thousands of clones, roughly 90% being singletons. This TCR was recovered from a human donor in good health. The chain carries TRBV10-2 and TRBJ2-4, with D possibly TRBD1 on 5 matching bases. The sample was T cells isolated from PBMCs. CDR3 in amino acids: CASWGLNNDHIQYF. The CDR3 DNA reads as TGCGCCAGCTGGGGCCTAAATAACGACCACATTCAGTACTTC.